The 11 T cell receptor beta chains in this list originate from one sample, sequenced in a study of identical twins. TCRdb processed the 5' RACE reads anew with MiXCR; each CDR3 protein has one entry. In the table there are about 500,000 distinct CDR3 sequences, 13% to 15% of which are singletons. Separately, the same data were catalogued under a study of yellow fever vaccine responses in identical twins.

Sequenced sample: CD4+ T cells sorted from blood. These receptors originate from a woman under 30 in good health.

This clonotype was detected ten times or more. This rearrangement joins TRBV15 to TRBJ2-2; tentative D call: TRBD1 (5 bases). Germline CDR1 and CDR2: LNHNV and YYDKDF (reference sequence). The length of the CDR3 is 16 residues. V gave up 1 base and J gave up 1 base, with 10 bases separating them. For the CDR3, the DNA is TGTGCCACCAGCAGAGTCATAAGGGGGAACACCGGGGAGCTGTTTTTT. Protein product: CATSRVIRGNTGELFF.

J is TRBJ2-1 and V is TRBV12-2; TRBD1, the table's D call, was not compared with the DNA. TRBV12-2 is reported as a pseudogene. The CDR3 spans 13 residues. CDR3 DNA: TGTGCAAGTCGCTCCCACGGTGTCCGCAAGCAGTTCTTC. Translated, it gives CASRSHGVRKQFF.

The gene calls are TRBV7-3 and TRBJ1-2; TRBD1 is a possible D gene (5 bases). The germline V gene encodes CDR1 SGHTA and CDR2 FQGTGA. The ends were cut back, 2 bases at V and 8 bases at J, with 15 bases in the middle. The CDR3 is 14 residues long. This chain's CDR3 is CASSLPRGRGGYTF. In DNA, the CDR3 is TGTGCCAGCAGCTTACCCCGCGGGAGGGGAGGCTACACCTTC.

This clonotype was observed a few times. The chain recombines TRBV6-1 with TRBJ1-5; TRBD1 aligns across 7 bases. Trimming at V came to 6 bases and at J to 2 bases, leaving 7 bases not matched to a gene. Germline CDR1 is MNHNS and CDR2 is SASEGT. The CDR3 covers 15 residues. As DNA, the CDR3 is TGTGCCAGCAGCGACGACAGGGTGGGCAATCAGCCCCAGCATTTT. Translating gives CASSDDRVGNQPQHF.

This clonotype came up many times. The DNA for the CDR3 is TGTGCCAGCAGTTCGGCAGGATCCCGCACAGATACGCAGTATTTT. Translated: CASSSAGSRTDTQYF. The gene calls are TRBV12-3 or TRBV12-4 and TRBJ2-3; D remains ambiguous. The CDR3 spans 15 residues. V lost 4 bases, J lost 1 base, and 12 bases lay in between.

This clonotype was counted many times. The CDR3 region has the DNA TGTGCCAGCAGTGCAAGCCCCTACGAGCAGTACTTC. Amino acids: CASSASPYEQYF. This chain links TRBV25-1 with TRBJ2-7; no clear D. The length of the CDR3 is 12 residues. Trimming pared 4 bases from V and 2 bases from J, leaving 6 bases between. Germline CDR1 reads MGHDK; CDR2 reads SYGVNS.

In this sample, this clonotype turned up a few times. This CDR3 reads CASSQDEGPRTDTQYF. CDR3 nucleotides: TGTGCCAGCAGCCAAGACGAGGGGCCCCGGACAGATACGCAGTATTTT. The chain employs TRBV3-1 and TRBJ2-3; D assignment may be TRBD1 or TRBD2 (5 bases each). CDR1 and CDR2 from the germline V gene are LGHDT and YNNKEL (reference sequence). The V end lost 0 bases, the J end lost 3 bases, and 13 bases lay between the germline ends. This CDR3 region has 16 residues.

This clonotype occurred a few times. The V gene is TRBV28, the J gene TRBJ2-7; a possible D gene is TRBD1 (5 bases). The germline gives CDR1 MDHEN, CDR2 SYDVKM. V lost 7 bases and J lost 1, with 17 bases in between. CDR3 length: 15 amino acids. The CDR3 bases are TGTGCCAGCACCTTTCAGGGAAAAGGGTCCTACGAGCAGTACTTC. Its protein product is CASTFQGKGSYEQYF.

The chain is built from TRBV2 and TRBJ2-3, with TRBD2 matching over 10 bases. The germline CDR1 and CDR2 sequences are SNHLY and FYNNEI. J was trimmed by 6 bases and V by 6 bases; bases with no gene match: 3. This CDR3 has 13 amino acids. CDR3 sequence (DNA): TGTGCCAGCAGGCTAGCGGGGGTGGATACGCAGTATTTT. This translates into CASRLAGVDTQYF.

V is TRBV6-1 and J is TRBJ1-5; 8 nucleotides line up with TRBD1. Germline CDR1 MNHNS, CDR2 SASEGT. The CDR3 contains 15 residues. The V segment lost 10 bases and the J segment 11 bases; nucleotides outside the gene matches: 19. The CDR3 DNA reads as TGTGCCACCAATGAAGCAGGGGGCGATAAAAGATCCCAGCATTTT. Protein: CATNEAGGDKRSQHF.

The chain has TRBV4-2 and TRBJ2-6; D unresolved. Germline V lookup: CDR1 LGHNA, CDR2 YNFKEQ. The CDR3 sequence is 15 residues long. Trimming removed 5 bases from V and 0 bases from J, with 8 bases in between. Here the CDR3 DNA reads TGTGCCAGCAGCAACTTAACCTCTGGGGCCAACGTCCTGACTTTC. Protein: CASSNLTSGANVLTF.